The 4 T cell receptor beta chains presented below share a single source sample, sequenced in a study of blood T cell repertoires in COVID-19. Only in-frame clones appear in the TCRdb table, and some are missing; sequencing was by immunoSEQ multiplex PCR. Of 350,000 or so clones in the sample, about 88% were seen once. Specimen: PBMCs or T cells enriched from blood (not recorded which). The receptors here all came from a young woman who had been exposed to COVID-19.

The rearrangement joins TRBV30 to TRBJ1-1; perhaps TRBD1 as D (6 bases). Trimming removed 3 bases at V and 1 base at J, with 12 bases between. The CDR3 contains 14 residues. CDR1 GTSNPN and CDR2 SVGIG come from the germline V gene (reference sequence). The chain's CDR3 is CAWRVGRGNTEAFF. The CDR3 DNA reads TGTGCCTGGAGAGTGGGCAGGGGGAACACTGAAGCTTTCTTT.

This clone turned up a few times. This chain uses TRBV12-5 with TRBJ2-2, with 10 bases matching TRBD1. CDR1 and CDR2 (germline): LGHNT, FRNRAP. V was pared by 4 bases and J by 6 bases, with 11 bases of the junction left unmatched. The CDR3 loop spans 17 amino acids. The CDR3 DNA reads TGTGCTAGTGGTTGGGTAGCCGGGACAGGGGATGCCGGGGAGCTGTTTTTT. Residues: CASGWVAGTGDAGELFF.

The sample holds a few counts of this clone. The chain has TRBV28 and TRBJ1-5; possibly TRBD1 for D (5 bases). This CDR3 is 15 amino acids long. Germline CDR1 reads MDHEN; CDR2 reads SYDVKM. V was clipped by 4 bases and J by 7 bases, with 17 bases between them. The CDR3 bases are TGTGCCAGCAGTTACCCGTCAGGGAACAGACAGCCCCAGCATTTT. Translating gives CASSYPSGNRQPQHF.

The rearrangement joins TRBV4-1 to TRBJ2-7; unclear D gene. V lost 0 bases and J 4 bases, leaving 7 bases between the germline ends. CDR1 and CDR2 from the germline V gene are MGHRA and YSYEKL. CDR3 length: 13 amino acids. The chain's CDR3 is CASSQDSLYEQYF. In DNA, the CDR3 is TGCGCCAGCAGCCAAGACTCACTTTACGAGCAGTACTTC.